This T cell receptor (beta chain) stems from a study of blood T cell repertoires in COVID-19. Looking at the study overall: Specimens from acute and convalescent COVID-19 originated in the United States, Italy and Spain. T cells, B-cell-depleted T cells, or PBMCs provided the cDNA or gDNA that served as material.

Study processing details: Reference gene primer amplification gave estimated nucleated cell counts. The method was immunoSEQ multiplex PCR; TCRdb's version includes in-frame clones alone and lacks a portion of them. Clone size and the V and J calls come from that table; the DNA yielded D and trimming. Here the sample spans approximately 220,000 clones, 83% being singletons. This clone was recorded at least ten times. The germline CDR1 and CDR2 sequences are ENHRY and SYGVKD. CDR3 size: 17 residues. V lost 0 bases, J lost 4 bases, and 18 bases lay in between. The chain combines TRBV10-3 with TRBJ1-2; D possibly corresponds to TRBD1 (5 bases). The clonotype was recovered from a woman aged 40 to 55 with active or convalescent COVID-19. The sequencing sample was made of peripheral blood. The CDR3 DNA sequence: TGTGCCATCAGTGAGTCGAACCTCCTGGGGCGCTCCTATGGCTACACCTTC. Amino acids: CAISESNLLGRSYGYTF.